The clone carrying this T cell receptor beta chain was counted ten times or more. Its antigen remains unknown. The record originates from a study of T cells in Graves' hyperthyroidism and ophthalmopathy. Amplified regions were TCR beta CDR3 sequences from RNA transcripts. When the TCR CDR3 underwent first-round RT-PCR, the HTBI primer set was used. TCRdb redid the calling of the multiplex PCR reads with MiXCR, one entry per CDR3 protein. The sample includes about 210,000 distinct CDR3 sequences, roughly a sixth of them seen just once. Over 18 months, lack of ophthalmopathy progression marked Graves' hyperthyroidism as stable. This CDR3 has 14 residues. Germline values: CDR1 MNHEY, CDR2 SVGEGT. V was shortened by 10 bases and J by 4 bases, with 17 bases between the two germline ends. Whole-study results and caveats: The model predicted ophthalmopathy a median roughly 6.5 months before onset.

This TCR was sampled from a man in his forties or fifties with Graves' hyperthyroidism. The chain employs TRBV6-2 or TRBV6-3 and TRBJ2-1, with D hard to call. The material sequenced was blood. The CDR3 DNA reads as TGTGCCACCGCTCCGACGGAATATTACAATGAGCAGTTCTTC. It yields the protein CATAPTEYYNEQFF.